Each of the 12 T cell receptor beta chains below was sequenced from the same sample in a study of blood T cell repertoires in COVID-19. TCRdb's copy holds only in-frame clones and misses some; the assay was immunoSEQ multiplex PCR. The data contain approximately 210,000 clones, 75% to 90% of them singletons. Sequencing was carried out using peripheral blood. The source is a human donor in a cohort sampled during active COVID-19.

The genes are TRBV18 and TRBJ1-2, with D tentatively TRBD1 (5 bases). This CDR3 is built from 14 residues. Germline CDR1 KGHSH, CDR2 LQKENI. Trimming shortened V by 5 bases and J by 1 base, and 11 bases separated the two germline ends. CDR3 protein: CASSSGQINYGYTF. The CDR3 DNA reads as TGTGCCAGCTCATCCGGACAAATTAACTATGGCTACACCTTC.

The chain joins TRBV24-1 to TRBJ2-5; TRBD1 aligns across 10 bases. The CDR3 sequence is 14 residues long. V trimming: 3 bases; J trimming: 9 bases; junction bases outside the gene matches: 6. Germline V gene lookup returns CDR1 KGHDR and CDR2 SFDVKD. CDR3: CATSDAGTGVPQYF. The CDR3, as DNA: TGTGCCACCAGTGATGCCGGGACAGGGGTTCCCCAGTACTTC.

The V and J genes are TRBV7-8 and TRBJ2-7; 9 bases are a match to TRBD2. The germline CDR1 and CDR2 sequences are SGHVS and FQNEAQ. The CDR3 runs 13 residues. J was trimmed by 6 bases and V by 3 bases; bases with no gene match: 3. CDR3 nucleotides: TGTGCCAGCAGCTTCGGCGGGAGGGGCGAGCAGTACTTC. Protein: CASSFGGRGEQYF.

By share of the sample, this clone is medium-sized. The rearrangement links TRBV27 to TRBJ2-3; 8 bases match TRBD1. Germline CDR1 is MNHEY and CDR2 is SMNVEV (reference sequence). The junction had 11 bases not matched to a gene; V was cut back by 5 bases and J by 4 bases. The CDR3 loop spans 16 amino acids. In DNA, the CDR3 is TGTGCCAGCAGTCCAGACCCGGGACAGGTCGCAGATACGCAGTATTTT. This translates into CASSPDPGQVADTQYF.

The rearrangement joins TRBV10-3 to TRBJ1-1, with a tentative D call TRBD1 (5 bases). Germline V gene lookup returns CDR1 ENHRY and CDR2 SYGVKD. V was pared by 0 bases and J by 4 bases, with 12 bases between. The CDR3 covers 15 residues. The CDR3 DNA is TGTGCCATCAGTGAGTCGAGTATGGGGGGCACTGAAGCTTTCTTT. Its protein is CAISESSMGGTEAFF.

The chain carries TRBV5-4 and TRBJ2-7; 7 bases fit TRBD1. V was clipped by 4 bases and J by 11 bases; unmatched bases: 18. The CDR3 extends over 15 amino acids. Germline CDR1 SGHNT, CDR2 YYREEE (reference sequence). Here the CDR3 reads CASSKDRDRYTAEYF. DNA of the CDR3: TGTGCCAGCAGCAAAGACCGGGACAGATATACCGCGGAGTACTTC.

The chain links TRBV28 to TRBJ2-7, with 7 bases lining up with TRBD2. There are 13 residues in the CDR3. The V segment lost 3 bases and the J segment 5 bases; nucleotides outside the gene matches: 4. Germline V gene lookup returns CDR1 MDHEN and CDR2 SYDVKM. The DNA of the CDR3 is TGTGCCAGCAGTTTGGCTGGGGGGGACGAGCAGTACTTC. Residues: CASSLAGGDEQYF.

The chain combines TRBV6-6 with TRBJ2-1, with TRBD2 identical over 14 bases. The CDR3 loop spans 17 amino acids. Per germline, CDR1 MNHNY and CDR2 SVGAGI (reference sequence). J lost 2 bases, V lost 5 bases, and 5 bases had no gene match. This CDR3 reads CASSPPGLAGAYNEQFF. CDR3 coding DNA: TGTGCCAGCAGTCCCCCGGGACTAGCGGGAGCCTACAATGAGCAGTTCTTC.

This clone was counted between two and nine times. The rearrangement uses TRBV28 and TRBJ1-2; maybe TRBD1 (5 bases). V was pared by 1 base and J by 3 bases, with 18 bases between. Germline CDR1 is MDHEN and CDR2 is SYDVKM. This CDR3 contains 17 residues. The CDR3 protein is CASSLLGLRQGDYGYTF. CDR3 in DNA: TGTGCCAGCAGTTTATTAGGCTTGCGGCAGGGTGACTATGGCTACACCTTC.

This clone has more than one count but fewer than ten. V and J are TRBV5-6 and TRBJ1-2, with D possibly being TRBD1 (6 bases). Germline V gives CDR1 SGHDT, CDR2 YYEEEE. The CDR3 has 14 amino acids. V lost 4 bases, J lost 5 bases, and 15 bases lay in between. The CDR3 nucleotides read TGTGCCAGCAGCCCAGAGGGGGACCTGTATGGCTACACCTTC. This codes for CASSPEGDLYGYTF.

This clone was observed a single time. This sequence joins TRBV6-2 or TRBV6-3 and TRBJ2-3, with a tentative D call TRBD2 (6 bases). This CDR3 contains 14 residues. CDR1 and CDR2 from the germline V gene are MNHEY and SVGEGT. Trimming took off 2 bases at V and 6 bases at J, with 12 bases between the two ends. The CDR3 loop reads CASSYPTGGDTQYF. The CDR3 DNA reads TGTGCCAGCAGTTACCCGACTGGGGGGGATACGCAGTATTTT.

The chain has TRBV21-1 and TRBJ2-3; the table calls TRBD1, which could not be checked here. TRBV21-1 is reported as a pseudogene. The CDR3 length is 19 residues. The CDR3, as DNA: TGTGCCAGCAGCAAGCCACCATTGGGACAGGTCATAGACACAGATACGCAGTATTTT. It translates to CASSKPPLGQVIDTDTQYF.